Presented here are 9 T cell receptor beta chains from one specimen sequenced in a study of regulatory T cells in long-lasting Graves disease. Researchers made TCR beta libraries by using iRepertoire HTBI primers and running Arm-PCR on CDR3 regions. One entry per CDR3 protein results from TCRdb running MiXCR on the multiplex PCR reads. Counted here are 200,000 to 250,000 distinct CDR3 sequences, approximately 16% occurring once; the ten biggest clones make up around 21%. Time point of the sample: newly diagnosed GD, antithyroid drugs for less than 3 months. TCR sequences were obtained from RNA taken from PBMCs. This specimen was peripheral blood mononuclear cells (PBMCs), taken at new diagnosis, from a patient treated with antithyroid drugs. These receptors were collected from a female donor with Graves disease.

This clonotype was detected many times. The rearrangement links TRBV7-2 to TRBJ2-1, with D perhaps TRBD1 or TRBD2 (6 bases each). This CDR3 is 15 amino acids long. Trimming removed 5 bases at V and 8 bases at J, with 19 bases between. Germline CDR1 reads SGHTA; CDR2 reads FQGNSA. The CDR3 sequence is CASSGPTGTVDEQFF. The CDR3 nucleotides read TGTGCCAGCAGCGGGCCAACAGGGACTGTAGATGAGCAGTTCTTC.

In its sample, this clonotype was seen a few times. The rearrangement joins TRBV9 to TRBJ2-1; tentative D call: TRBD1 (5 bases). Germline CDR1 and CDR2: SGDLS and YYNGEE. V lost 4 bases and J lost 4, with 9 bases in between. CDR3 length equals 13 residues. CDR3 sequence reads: CASSNDRYNEQFF. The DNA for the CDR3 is TGTGCCAGCAGCAACGACAGATACAATGAGCAGTTCTTC.

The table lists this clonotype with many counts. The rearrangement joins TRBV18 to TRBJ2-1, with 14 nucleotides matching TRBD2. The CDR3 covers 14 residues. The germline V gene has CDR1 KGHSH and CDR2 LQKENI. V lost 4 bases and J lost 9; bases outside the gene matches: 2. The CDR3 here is CASSLGLAGGEQFF. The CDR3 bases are TGTGCCAGCTCACTAGGACTAGCGGGAGGTGAGCAGTTCTTC.

The CDR3 reads CSASTGDLGYEQYF. The CDR3 DNA is TGCAGTGCTAGTACGGGAGATTTGGGCTACGAGCAGTACTTC. V is TRBV20-1 and J is TRBJ2-7, with D possibly matching TRBD2 (6 bases). Germline-derived CDR1 and CDR2 are DFQATT and SNEGSKA (reference sequence). V was pared by 3 bases and J by 3 bases, with 15 bases between. The CDR3 length is 14 residues.

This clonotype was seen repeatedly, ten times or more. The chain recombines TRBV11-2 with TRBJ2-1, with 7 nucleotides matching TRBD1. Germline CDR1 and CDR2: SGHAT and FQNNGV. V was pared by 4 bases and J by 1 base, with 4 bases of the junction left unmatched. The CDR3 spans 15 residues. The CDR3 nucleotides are TGTGCCAGCAGCTGGACAGGAGTTTCCTACAATGAGCAGTTCTTC. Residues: CASSWTGVSYNEQFF.

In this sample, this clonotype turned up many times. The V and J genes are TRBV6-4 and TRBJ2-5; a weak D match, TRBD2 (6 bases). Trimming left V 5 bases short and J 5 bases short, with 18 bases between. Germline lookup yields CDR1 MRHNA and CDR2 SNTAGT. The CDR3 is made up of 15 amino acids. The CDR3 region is CASSSMTGDAETQYF. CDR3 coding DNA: TGTGCCAGCAGTTCCATGACGGGAGACGCGGAGACCCAGTACTTC.

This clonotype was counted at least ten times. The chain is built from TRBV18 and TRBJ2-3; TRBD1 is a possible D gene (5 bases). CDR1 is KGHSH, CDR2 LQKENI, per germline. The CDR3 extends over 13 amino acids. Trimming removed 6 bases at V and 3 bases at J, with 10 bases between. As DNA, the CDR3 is TGTGCCAGCTCGGGCAGGGCGACAGATACGCAGTATTTT. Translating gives CASSGRATDTQYF.

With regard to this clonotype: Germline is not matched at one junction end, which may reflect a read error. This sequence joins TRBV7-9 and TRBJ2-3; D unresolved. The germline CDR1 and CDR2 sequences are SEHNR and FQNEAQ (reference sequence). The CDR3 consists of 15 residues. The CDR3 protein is CASSLSVANTDTRYF. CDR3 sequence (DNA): TGTGCCAGCAGCTTGAGTGTTGCCAACACAGATACGCGGTATTTT. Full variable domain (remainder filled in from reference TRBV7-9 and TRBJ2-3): DTGVSQNPRHKITKRGQNVTFRCDPISEHNRLYWYRQTLGQGPEFLTYFQNEAQLEKSRLLSDRFSAERPKGSFSTLEIQRTEQGDSAMYLCASSLSVANTDTRYFGPGTRLTVL.

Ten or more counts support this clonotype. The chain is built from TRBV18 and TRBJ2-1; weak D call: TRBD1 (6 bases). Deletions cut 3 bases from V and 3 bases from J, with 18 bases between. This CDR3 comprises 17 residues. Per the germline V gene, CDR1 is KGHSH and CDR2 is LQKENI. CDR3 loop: CASSPPPGEAHYNEQFF. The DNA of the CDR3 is TGTGCCAGCTCACCGCCCCCAGGGGAAGCCCACTACAATGAGCAGTTCTTC.